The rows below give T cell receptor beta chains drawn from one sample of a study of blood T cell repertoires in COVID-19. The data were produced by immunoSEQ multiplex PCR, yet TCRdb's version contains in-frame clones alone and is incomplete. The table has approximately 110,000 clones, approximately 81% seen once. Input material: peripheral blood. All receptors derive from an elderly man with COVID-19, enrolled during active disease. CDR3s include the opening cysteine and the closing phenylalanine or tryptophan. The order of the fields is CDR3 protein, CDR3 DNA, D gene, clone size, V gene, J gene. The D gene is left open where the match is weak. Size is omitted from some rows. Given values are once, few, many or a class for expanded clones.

CDR3: CASSLSLGQGRPEAFF
DNA: TGTGCCAGCAGTTTATCGCTGGGACAGGGGAGGCCTGAAGCTTTCTTT
D: TRBD1
size: .
V: TRBV27
J: TRBJ1-1

CDR3: CSVVGQAYEQYF
DNA: TGCAGCGTTGTGGGCCAGGCCTACGAGCAGTACTTC
D: .
size: .
V: TRBV29-1
J: TRBJ2-7

CDR3: CASSLPRTGGRGNTEAFF
DNA: TGTGCCAGCAGCTTACCCAGGACAGGGGGCAGAGGGAACACTGAAGCTTTCTTT
D: TRBD1
size: few
V: TRBV11-3
J: TRBJ1-1

CDR3: CASSYSRELNYGYTF
DNA: TGTGCCAGCAGTTACTCGAGGGAGCTTAACTATGGCTACACCTTC
D: .
size: .
V: TRBV6-5
J: TRBJ1-2

CDR3: CASSYDNNQPQHF
DNA: TGTGCCAGCAGTTACGACAACAATCAGCCCCAGCATTTT
D: .
size: few
V: TRBV12-3/TRBV12-4
J: TRBJ1-5

CDR3: CASSFSGSHEQFF
DNA: TGTGCCAGCAGCTTTTCCGGGAGTCATGAGCAGTTCTTC
D: .
size: .
V: TRBV7-8
J: TRBJ2-1

CDR3: CASSGAGGGGNQPQHF
DNA: TGTGCCAGCTCAGGGGCCGGTGGGGGTGGAAATCAGCCCCAGCATTTT
D: .
size: .
V: TRBV28
J: TRBJ1-5

CDR3: CASSVAGASYNEQFF
DNA: TGTGCCAGTAGCGTAGCTGGGGCGTCCTACAATGAGCAGTTCTTC
D: .
size: few
V: TRBV19
J: TRBJ2-1

CDR3: CASSSGQGAANEKLFF
DNA: TGTGCCAGCAGCTCGGGACAGGGGGCAGCTAATGAAAAACTGTTTTTT
D: TRBD1
size: .
V: TRBV7-9
J: TRBJ1-4

CDR3: CASHSGGTYNEQFF
DNA: TGTGCCAGCCACTCAGGGGGAACCTACAATGAGCAGTTCTTC
D: TRBD1
size: .
V: TRBV28
J: TRBJ2-1